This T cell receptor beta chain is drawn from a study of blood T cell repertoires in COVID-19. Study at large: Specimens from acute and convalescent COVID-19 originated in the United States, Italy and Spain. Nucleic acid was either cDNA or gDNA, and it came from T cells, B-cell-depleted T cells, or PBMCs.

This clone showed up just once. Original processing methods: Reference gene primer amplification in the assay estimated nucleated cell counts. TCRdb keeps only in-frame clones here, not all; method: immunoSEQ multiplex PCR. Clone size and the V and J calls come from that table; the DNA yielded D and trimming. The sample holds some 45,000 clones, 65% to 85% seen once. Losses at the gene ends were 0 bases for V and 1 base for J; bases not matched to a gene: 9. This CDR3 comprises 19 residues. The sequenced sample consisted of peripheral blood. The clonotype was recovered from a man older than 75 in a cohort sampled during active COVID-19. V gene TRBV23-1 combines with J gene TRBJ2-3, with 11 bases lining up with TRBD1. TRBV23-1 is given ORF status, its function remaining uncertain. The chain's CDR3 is CASSQSPGQGGFGTDTQYF. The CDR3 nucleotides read TGCGCCAGCAGTCAATCCCCGGGACAGGGGGGGTTTGGCACAGATACGCAGTATTTT.